A selection of T cell receptor beta chains follows, all from one sample in a study of blood T cells in healthy people across ages. MiXCR, applied by TCRdb to the 5' RACE reads, yields one record per CDR3 protein. The data show roughly 1.7 million distinct CDR3 sequences, roughly 32% seen once. The sequencing input was blood. The receptor source for this set is a woman between 25 and 40 years old in good health. Each CDR3 is given with its conserved first and last residue. The order of the fields is V gene, clone size, J gene, D gene, CDR3 protein, CDR3 DNA. The D gene is left open where the match is weak. A clone size is listed for some rows: how often the clone was seen (once, few, many), or a class if it is expanded.

TRBV29-1	NA	TRBJ2-7	NA	CSVEVSASYGQYF	TGCAGCGTTGAAGTGTCTGCCTCCTACGGGCAGTACTTC
TRBV6-6	NA	TRBJ1-2	TRBD1	CASSYSDRVSYGHTF	TGTGCCAGCAGTTACTCGGACAGGGTATCCTATGGCCACACCTTC
TRBV20-1	many	TRBJ2-3	NA	CSASPSGDAADTQYF	TGCAGTGCTAGTCCGTCGGGGGACGCTGCAGATACGCAGTATTTT
TRBV5-1	many	TRBJ2-7	NA	CASSLAGTYEQYF	TGTGCCAGCAGCTTAGCAGGGACCTACGAGCAGTACTTC
TRBV29-1	few	TRBJ2-7	TRBD1	CSVFTGEGYEQYF	TGCAGCGTCTTCACAGGGGAAGGCTACGAGCAGTACTTC
TRBV21-1	NA	TRBJ2-7	NA	CATTGRNPPSCEQYF	TGTGCCACGACCGGACGGAACCCTCCTTCTTGCGAGCAGTACTTC
TRBV28	NA	TRBJ2-5	NA	CASSLAFGGIRGAKTQETQYF	TGTGCCAGCAGTTTAGCGTTCGGGGGTATAAGGGGGGCCAAAACACAAGAGACCCAGTACTTC
TRBV12-2	NA	TRBJ2-7	NA	CASRRQGPESYHEQYF	TGTGCAAGTCGTAGACAGGGGCCTGAATCCTACCACGAGCAGTACTTC
TRBV6-2/TRBV6-3	few	TRBJ2-1	NA	CASSYNSGRYNEQFF	TGTGCCAGCAGTTACAACAGCGGGCGATACAATGAGCAGTTCTTC
TRBV7-2	NA	TRBJ2-1	TRBD2	CASSPTSGSHRYNEQFF	TGTGCCAGCAGCCCGACTAGCGGGAGTCATCGCTACAATGAGCAGTTCTTC
TRBV4-1	many	TRBJ2-3	NA	CASSQDTGSDTQYF	TGCGCCAGCAGCCAAGATACGGGATCAGATACGCAGTATTTT
TRBV28	NA	TRBJ2-3	TRBD1	CASSQGQLSSDTQYF	TGTGCCAGCAGCCAGGGACAGCTTAGTTCAGATACGCAGTATTTT
TRBV2	NA	TRBJ2-3	NA	CASKLGGTDTQYF	TGTGCCAGCAAACTTGGGGGCACAGATACGCAGTATTTT
TRBV10-3	once	TRBJ2-7	NA	CVISRGMGEHEQYF	TGTGTCATCTCGAGGGGGATGGGGGAACACGAGCAGTACTTC
TRBV12-3/TRBV12-4	NA	TRBJ1-1	TRBD1	CASSVGQWFVTEAFF	TGTGCCAGCAGTGTGGGACAGTGGTTCGTCACTGAAGCTTTCTTT
TRBV27	NA	TRBJ1-2	NA	CASSPTPGLANYGYTF	TGTGCCAGCAGCCCTACCCCAGGGTTGGCTAACTATGGCTACACCTTC
TRBV5-1	few	TRBJ2-1	NA	CASSLGPGVGEQFF	TGCGCCAGCAGCTTGGGCCCAGGGGTCGGTGAGCAGTTCTTC
TRBV6-1	few	TRBJ1-1	NA	CASRETADTEAFF	TGTGCCAGCAGGGAGACAGCGGACACTGAAGCTTTCTTT
TRBV5-1	NA	TRBJ1-2	NA	CASSLAYHGADGYTF	TGCGCCAGCAGCTTGGCATATCACGGGGCTGATGGCTACACCTTC
TRBV29-1	many	TRBJ2-6	NA	CSVRGTGANVLTF	TGCAGCGTAAGGGGAACTGGGGCCAACGTCCTGACTTTC
TRBV20-1	NA	TRBJ1-1	NA	CSAREGRGTGTEAFF	TGCAGTGCTAGAGAGGGCAGGGGCACGGGCACTGAAGCTTTCTTT
TRBV5-5	NA	TRBJ2-1	TRBD2	CASSLGVSGLAGNNEQFF	TGTGCCAGCAGCTTGGGAGTCTCGGGACTAGCGGGGAACAATGAGCAGTTCTTC
TRBV20-1	few	TRBJ2-1	TRBD2	CSASWLAAYNEQFF	TGCAGTGCTAGTTGGCTAGCGGCATACAATGAGCAGTTCTTC
TRBV4-1	NA	TRBJ2-4	NA	CASSQDYLTGLEQQYF	TGCGCCAGCAGCCAAGACTACCTTACAGGGTTGGAACAGCAGTACTTC
TRBV27	NA	TRBJ2-2	NA	CASSIRGTGELFF	TGTGCCAGCAGTATCAGGGGCACCGGGGAGCTGTTTTTT
TRBV20-1	NA	TRBJ2-1	NA	CSARLSGTQVEQFF	TGCAGTGCTAGGCTGTCCGGGACCCAAGTTGAGCAGTTCTTC
TRBV21-1	NA	TRBJ1-6	NA	CASSKFQAADNSPLHF	TGTGCCAGCAGCAAATTCCAGGCGGCCGATAACTCACCCCTCCACTTT
TRBV6-1	NA	TRBJ2-7	TRBD2	CASSEGTSVTYEQYF	TGTGCCAGCAGTGAAGGGACTAGCGTTACCTACGAGCAGTACTTC
TRBV12-3/TRBV12-4	NA	TRBJ1-3	NA	CASSSQGNTIYF	TGTGCCAGCAGTTCCCAGGGCAACACCATATATTTT
TRBV29-1	NA	TRBJ2-5	TRBD2	CSVESSSGQETQYF	TGCAGCGTTGAATCTTCTAGCGGACAAGAGACCCAGTACTTC
TRBV28	NA	TRBJ2-2	TRBD2	CASRAMGLARTGELFF	TGTGCCAGCAGGGCAATGGGACTAGCTCGCACCGGGGAGCTGTTTTTT
TRBV2	NA	TRBJ1-2	TRBD1	CASSETRGYGYTF	TGTGCCAGCAGTGAAACCAGGGGGTATGGCTACACCTTC
TRBV12-3/TRBV12-4	NA	TRBJ1-2	NA	CASSLEAGIGLGYTF	TGTGCCAGCAGTTTAGAGGCCGGGATCGGCTTAGGCTACACCTTC
TRBV7-9	NA	TRBJ1-2	NA	CASSPQVGAVGYTF	TGTGCCAGCAGCCCTCAGGTGGGGGCGGTAGGCTACACCTTC
TRBV7-9	NA	TRBJ2-7	NA	CASSTMGSPVYEQYF	TGTGCCAGCAGCACCATGGGCTCGCCAGTCTACGAGCAGTACTTC
TRBV9	NA	TRBJ1-5	NA	CASSVGEGGSNQPQHF	TGTGCCAGCAGCGTAGGAGAAGGGGGGAGCAATCAGCCCCAGCATTTT
TRBV5-1	many	TRBJ1-2	TRBD1	CASSLDRNYGYTF	TGTGCCAGCAGCTTGGACAGGAACTATGGCTACACCTTC
TRBV29-1	NA	TRBJ1-2	NA	CSVEGLGGYTF	TGCAGCGTTGAAGGCCTAGGCGGCTACACCTTC
TRBV24-1	few	TRBJ2-3	NA	CATSAAGYTDTQYF	TGTGCCACCAGTGCCGCGGGATACACAGATACGCAGTATTTT
TRBV7-8	few	TRBJ1-5	NA	CASSLDTAYSNQPQHF	TGTGCCAGCAGCTTAGATACAGCTTATAGCAATCAGCCCCAGCATTTT
TRBV5-1	NA	TRBJ1-1	NA	CASSLAADPRGAFF	TGCGCCAGCAGCTTGGCGGCGGACCCACGTGGAGCTTTCTTT
TRBV4-1	few	TRBJ2-3	TRBD2	CASSRPLAGATDTQYF	TGCGCCAGCAGCCGCCCACTAGCGGGGGCCACAGATACGCAGTATTTT
TRBV7-3	once	TRBJ2-1	NA	CASRLGTDGDEQFF	TGTGCCAGCAGACTCGGGACGGACGGTGATGAGCAGTTCTTC
TRBV7-8	NA	TRBJ1-1	NA	CASSLLRGGMNTEAFF	TGTGCCAGCAGCTTACTCAGGGGAGGGATGAACACTGAAGCTTTCTTT
TRBV7-2	NA	TRBJ2-5	TRBD2	CASSLGGSGGQETQYF	TGTGCCAGCAGCTTAGGAGGTAGCGGGGGCCAAGAGACCCAGTACTTC
TRBV11-3	NA	TRBJ2-7	TRBD2	CASSLDQAGEAHEQYF	TGTGCCAGCAGCTTAGATCAAGCGGGAGAAGCCCACGAGCAGTACTTC
TRBV7-9	NA	TRBJ2-3	TRBD1	CANSAPGGGTDTQYF	TGTGCCAACAGCGCGCCAGGGGGCGGTACAGATACGCAGTATTTT
TRBV12-3/TRBV12-4	few	TRBJ1-1	NA	CASSLDVGGGTEAFF	TGCGCCAGCAGTTTAGATGTAGGGGGGGGAACTGAAGCTTTCTTT
TRBV7-8	few	TRBJ2-7	NA	CASSLVRSVGGGNEQYF	TGTGCCAGCAGCTTAGTCCGTAGCGTTGGAGGAGGCAACGAGCAGTACTTC
TRBV14	NA	TRBJ2-2	NA	CASSQTQSPGELFF	TGTGCCAGCAGCCAGACTCAGAGTCCCGGGGAGCTGTTTTTT
TRBV2	NA	TRBJ2-2	TRBD2	CASRPGLAGGPITGELFF	TGTGCCAGCAGGCCGGGACTAGCGGGAGGGCCTATCACCGGGGAGCTGTTTTTT
TRBV6-5	many	TRBJ2-7	NA	CASSYRQGYEQYF	TGTGCCAGCAGTTACCGGCAGGGTTACGAGCAGTACTTC
TRBV7-9	NA	TRBJ2-3	TRBD2	CASSARLAGETDTQYF	TGTGCCAGCAGCGCCCGACTAGCGGGAGAGACAGATACGCAGTATTTT
TRBV2	few	TRBJ2-5	NA	CASSYMRQETQYF	TGTGCCAGCAGTTATATGCGGCAAGAGACCCAGTACTTC
TRBV12-3/TRBV12-4	NA	TRBJ2-7	NA	CASSLGVGVYEQYF	TGTGCCAGCAGTTTGGGAGTGGGAGTATACGAGCAGTACTTC
TRBV7-2	NA	TRBJ2-5	NA	CASSLDRRQTQYF	TGTGCCAGCAGCTTAGATAGACGGCAGACCCAGTACTTC
TRBV27	NA	TRBJ1-5	NA	CASSFGGGPQHF	TGTGCCAGCAGTTTCGGGGGCGGGCCCCAGCATTTT
TRBV2	NA	TRBJ2-1	TRBD2	CVGGTGFTNEQFF	TGTGTCGGGGGGACTGGCTTTACCAATGAGCAGTTCTTC
TRBV10-3	many	TRBJ1-1	NA	CAISPTLGTEAFF	TGTGCCATCAGCCCGACATTAGGCACTGAAGCTTTCTTT